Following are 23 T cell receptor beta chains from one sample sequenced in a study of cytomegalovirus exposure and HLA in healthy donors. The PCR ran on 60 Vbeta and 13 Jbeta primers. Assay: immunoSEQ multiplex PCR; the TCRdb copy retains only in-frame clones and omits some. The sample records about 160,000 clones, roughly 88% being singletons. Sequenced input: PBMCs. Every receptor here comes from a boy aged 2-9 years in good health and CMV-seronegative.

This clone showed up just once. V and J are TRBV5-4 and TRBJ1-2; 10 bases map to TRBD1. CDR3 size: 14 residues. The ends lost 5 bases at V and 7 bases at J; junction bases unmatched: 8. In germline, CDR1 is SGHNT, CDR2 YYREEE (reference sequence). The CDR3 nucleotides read TGTGCCAGCAGTCCGACAGGGGGCTGGGGTGGCTACACCTTC. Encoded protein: CASSPTGGWGGYTF.

The CDR3, as DNA: TGTGCCAGCAGCGCAAGCGGGAGGACCTCCTACAATGAGCAGTTCTTC. Its translation is CASSASGRTSYNEQFF. J is TRBJ2-1 and V is TRBV2; 9 positions agree with TRBD2. This CDR3 has 16 residues. The V segment lost 6 bases and the J segment 0 bases; nucleotides outside the gene matches: 6. Germline values: CDR1 SNHLY, CDR2 FYNNEI.

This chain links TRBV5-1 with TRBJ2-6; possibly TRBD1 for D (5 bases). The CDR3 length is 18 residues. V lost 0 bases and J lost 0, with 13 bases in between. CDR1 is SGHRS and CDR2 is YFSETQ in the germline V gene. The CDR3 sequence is CASSLAVGDHSGANVLTF. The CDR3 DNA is TGCGCCAGCAGCTTGGCTGTAGGGGATCACTCTGGGGCCAACGTCCTGACTTTC.

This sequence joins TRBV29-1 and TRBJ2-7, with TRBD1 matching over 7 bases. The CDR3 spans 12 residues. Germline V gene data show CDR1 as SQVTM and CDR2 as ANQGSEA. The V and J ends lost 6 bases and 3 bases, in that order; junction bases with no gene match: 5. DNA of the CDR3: TGCAGCGTGATGACAGGGCTCTACGAGCAGTACGTC. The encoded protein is CSVMTGLYEQYV.

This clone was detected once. CDR3 coding DNA: TGCGCCAGCAGCTTGGTAGGCAGGGAGGGTGAAGCTTTCTTT. Its protein is CASSLVGREGEAFF. This chain uses TRBV5-1 with TRBJ1-1, with D possibly being TRBD1 (5 bases). CDR1 and CDR2 from the germline V gene are SGHRS and YFSETQ. V was trimmed by 0 bases and J by 7 bases, leaving 13 bases between them. This CDR3 comprises 14 residues.

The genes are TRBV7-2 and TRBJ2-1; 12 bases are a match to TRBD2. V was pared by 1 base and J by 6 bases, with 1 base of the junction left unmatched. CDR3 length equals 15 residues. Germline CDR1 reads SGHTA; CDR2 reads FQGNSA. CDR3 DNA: TGTGCCAGCAGCTTAGTGACTAGCGGGAGCAATGAGCAGTTCTTC. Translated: CASSLVTSGSNEQFF.

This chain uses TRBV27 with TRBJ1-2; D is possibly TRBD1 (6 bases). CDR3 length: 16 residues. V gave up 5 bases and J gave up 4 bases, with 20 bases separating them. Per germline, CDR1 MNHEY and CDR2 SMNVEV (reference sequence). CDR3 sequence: CASSPLDRKKGYGYTF. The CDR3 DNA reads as TGTGCCAGCAGTCCCCTCGACAGGAAAAAGGGCTATGGCTACACCTTC.

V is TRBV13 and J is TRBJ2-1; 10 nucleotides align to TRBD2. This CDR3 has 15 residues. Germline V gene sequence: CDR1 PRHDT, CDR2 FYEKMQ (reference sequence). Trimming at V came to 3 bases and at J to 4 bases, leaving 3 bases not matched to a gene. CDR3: CASSFVSGGYNEQFF. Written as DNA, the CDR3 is TGTGCCAGCAGCTTCGTTAGCGGGGGGTACAATGAGCAGTTCTTC. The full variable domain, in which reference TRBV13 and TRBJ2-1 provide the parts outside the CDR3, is AAGVIQSPRHLIKEKRETATLKCYPIPRHDTVYWYQQGPGQDPQFLISFYEKMQSDKGSIPDRFSAQQFSDYHSELNMSSLELGDSALYFCASSFVSGGYNEQFFGPGTRLTVL.

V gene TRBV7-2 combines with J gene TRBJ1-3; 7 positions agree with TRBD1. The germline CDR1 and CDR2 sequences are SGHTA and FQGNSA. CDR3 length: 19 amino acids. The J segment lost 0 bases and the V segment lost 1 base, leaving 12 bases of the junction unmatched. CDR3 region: CASSLGGGRVVGSGNTIYF. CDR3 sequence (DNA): TGTGCCAGCAGCTTAGGAGGGGGCAGGGTGGTCGGCTCTGGAAACACCATATATTTT.

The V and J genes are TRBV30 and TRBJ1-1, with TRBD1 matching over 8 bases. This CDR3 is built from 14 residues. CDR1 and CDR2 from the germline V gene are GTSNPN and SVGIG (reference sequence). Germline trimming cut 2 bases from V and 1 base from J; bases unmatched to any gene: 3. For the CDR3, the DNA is TGTGCCTGGAGTAGGGACAGGCGGAACACTGAAGCTTTCTTT. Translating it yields CAWSRDRRNTEAFF.

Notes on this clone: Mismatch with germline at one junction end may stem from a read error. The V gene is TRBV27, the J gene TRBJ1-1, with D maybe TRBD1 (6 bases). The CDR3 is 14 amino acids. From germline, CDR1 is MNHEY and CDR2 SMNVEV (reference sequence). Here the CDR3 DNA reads TGTGCCAGCAGTTTATCGGTAGTGGACAGACGCTTTGACTTT. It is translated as CASSLSVVDRRFDF.

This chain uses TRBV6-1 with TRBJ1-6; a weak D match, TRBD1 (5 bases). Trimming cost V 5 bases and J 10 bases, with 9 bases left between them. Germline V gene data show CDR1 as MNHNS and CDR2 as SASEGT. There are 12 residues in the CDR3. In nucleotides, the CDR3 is TGTGCCAGCAGTCCAGGGTTATCACCCCTCCACTTT. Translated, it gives CASSPGLSPLHF.

The CDR3 nucleotides are TGTGCCAGCAGCCTAACTAGCGGGAGCGCGAAGACCCAGTACTTC. This gives the protein CASSLTSGSAKTQYF. The V gene is TRBV14, the J gene TRBJ2-5; TRBD2 matches at 11 bases. CDR3 size: 15 residues. Germline CDR1 is SGHDN and CDR2 is FVKESK. Unmatched junction bases numbered 7, after V lost 4 bases and J lost 6 bases.

In DNA form, the CDR3 reads TGCGCCAGCAGCCAAGAGACAGGGTATGGCTACACCTTC. Translating gives CASSQETGYGYTF. The chain joins TRBV4-1 to TRBJ1-2; 7 bases match TRBD1. The CDR3 totals 13 residues. Germline V gene data show CDR1 as MGHRA and CDR2 as YSYEKL. The V and J ends lost 0 bases and 5 bases, in that order; junction bases with no gene match: 0.

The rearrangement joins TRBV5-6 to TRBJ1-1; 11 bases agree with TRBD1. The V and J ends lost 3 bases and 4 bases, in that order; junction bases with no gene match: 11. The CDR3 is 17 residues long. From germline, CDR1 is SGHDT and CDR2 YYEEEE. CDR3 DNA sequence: TGTGCCAGCAGCTCCGAAGGACAGGGGGCTAGGGGCACTGAAGCTTTCTTT. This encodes CASSSEGQGARGTEAFF.

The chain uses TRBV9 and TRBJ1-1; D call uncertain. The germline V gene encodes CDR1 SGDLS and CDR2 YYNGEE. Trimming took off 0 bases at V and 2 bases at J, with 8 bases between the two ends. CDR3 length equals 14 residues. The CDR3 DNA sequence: TGTGCCAGCAGCGTAGGAACACGAAACACTGAAGCTTTCTTT. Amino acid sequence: CASSVGTRNTEAFF.

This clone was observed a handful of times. Here the CDR3 DNA reads TGTGCCAGCAGCTTGGGGCCCGGACAAAAAACCTATGGCTACACCTTC. This gives the protein CASSLGPGQKTYGYTF. This rearrangement joins TRBV5-6 to TRBJ1-2, with D perhaps matching TRBD1 (5 bases). CDR1 is SGHDT and CDR2 is YYEEEE in the germline V gene. This CDR3 has 16 residues. Trimming shortened V by 0 bases and J by 4 bases, and 16 bases separated the two germline ends.

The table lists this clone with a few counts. CDR3: CASSPRDQGTSGPQFF. DNA of the CDR3: TGTGCCAGCAGCCCGAGGGACCAGGGGACGAGCGGACCCCAGTTCTTC. The chain couples TRBV6-6 to TRBJ2-1; the D gene is possibly TRBD1 (6 bases). Per germline, CDR1 MNHNY and CDR2 SVGAGI (reference sequence). The CDR3 is 16 amino acids. Trimming took 6 bases from V and 13 from J, leaving 28 bases between them.

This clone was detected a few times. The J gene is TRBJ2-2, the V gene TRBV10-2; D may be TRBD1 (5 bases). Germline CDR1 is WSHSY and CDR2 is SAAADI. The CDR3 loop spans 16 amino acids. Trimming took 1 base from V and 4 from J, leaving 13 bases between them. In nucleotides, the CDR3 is TGCGCCAGCAGTGAGTTAGGGGAAAGGGGCACCGGGGAGCTGTTTTTT. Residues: CASSELGERGTGELFF.

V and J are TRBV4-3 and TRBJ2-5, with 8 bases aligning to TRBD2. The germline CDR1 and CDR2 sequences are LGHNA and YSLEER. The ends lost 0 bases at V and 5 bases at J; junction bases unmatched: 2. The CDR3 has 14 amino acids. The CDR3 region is CASSQDGTSETQYF. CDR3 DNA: TGCGCCAGCAGCCAAGACGGGACTAGTGAGACCCAGTACTTC.

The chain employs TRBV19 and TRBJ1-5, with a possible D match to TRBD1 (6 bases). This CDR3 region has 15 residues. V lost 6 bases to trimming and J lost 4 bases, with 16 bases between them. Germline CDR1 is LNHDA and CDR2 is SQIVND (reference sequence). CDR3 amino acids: CASSAQGNGNQPQHF. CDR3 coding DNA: TGTGCCAGTAGCGCGCAGGGGAACGGAAATCAGCCCCAGCATTTT.

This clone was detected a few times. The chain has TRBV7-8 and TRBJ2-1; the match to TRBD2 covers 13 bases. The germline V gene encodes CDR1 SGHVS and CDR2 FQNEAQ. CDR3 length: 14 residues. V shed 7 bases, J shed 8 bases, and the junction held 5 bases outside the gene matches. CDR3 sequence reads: CASIGTSGAYEQFF. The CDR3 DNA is TGTGCCAGCATTGGGACTAGCGGGGCTTATGAGCAGTTCTTC.

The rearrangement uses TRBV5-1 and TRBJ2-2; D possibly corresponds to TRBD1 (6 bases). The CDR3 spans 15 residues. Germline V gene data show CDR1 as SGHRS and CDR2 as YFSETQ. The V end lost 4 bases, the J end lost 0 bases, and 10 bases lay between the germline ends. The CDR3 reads CASSLGTPNTGELFF. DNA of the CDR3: TGCGCCAGCAGCCTCGGGACACCGAACACCGGGGAGCTGTTTTTT.